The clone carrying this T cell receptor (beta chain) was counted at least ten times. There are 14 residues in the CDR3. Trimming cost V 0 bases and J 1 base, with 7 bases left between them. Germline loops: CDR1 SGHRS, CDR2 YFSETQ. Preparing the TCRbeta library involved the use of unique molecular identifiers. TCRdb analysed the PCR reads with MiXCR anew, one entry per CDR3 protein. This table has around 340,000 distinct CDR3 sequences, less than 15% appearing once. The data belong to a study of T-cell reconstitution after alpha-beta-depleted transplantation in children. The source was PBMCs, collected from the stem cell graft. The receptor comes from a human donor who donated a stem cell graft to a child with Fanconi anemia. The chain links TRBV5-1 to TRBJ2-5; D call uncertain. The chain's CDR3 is CASSLATGQETQYF. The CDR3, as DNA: TGCGCCAGCAGCTTGGCCACGGGCCAAGAGACCCAGTACTTC.